What follows are 14 T cell receptor beta chains derived from one specimen sequenced in a study of OX40 agonist ivuxolimab in advanced cancers. The table came from immunoSEQ multiplex PCR; TCRdb's copy has only in-frame clones and leaves some out. The data contain just over 35,000 clones, over 75% of them singletons. Sequenced here: CD4+ or CD8+ T cells sorted from blood, sampled in a trial of the OX40 agonist ivuxolimab. Every receptor here comes from an adult with an advanced solid tumor such as melanoma, head and neck, liver or kidney cancer.

The V call is TRBV7-2, the J call TRBJ2-1; possibly TRBD1 or TRBD2 for D (6 bases each). Trimming removed 0 bases from V and 7 bases from J, with 16 bases in between. Germline assignment: CDR1 SGHTA and CDR2 FQGNSA. The CDR3 length is 16 residues. The CDR3 coding sequence is TGTGCCAGCAGCTTAGCGCTTAGGGGGGCCTCGAATGAGCAGTTCTTC. This gives the protein CASSLALRGASNEQFF.

The rearrangement links TRBV5-4 to TRBJ2-5; D is unresolved. This CDR3 has 15 residues. V lost 2 bases and J 2 bases, leaving 13 bases between the germline ends. CDR1 and CDR2 from the germline V gene are SGHNT and YYREEE (reference sequence). The CDR3 is CASSFKGKGQETQYF. The CDR3 DNA reads as TGTGCCAGCAGCTTTAAAGGGAAAGGGCAAGAGACCCAGTACTTC. Together with reference TRBV5-4 and TRBJ2-5, the CDR3 gives the full variable domain: ETGVTQSPTHLIKTRGQQVTLRCSSQSGHNTVSWYQQALGQGPQFIFQYYREEENGRGNFPPRFSGLQFPNYSSELNVNALELDDSALYLCASSFKGKGQETQYFGPGTRLLVL.

This chain links TRBV2 with TRBJ2-7; tentatively, D is TRBD1 (6 bases). Germline values: CDR1 SNHLY, CDR2 FYNNEI. Trimming shortened V by 4 bases and J by 2 bases, and 9 bases separated the two germline ends. The CDR3 runs 13 residues. CDR3 in amino acids: CASSVKGAYEQYV. The CDR3 nucleotides are TGTGCCAGCAGTGTTAAGGGGGCCTACGAGCAGTACGTC.

This clone turned up a few times. V usage is TRBV5-4 and J usage is TRBJ2-7, with D perhaps TRBD2 (6 bases). The CDR3 has 14 residues. The germline V gene encodes CDR1 SGHNT and CDR2 YYREEE (reference sequence). Deletions cut 0 bases from V and 2 bases from J, with 9 bases between. The DNA for the CDR3 is TGTGCCAGCAGCTTGGGCGCGGGACCCTACGAGCAGTACGTC. Encoded protein: CASSLGAGPYEQYV.

This rearrangement joins TRBV6-5 to TRBJ2-7; D possibly uses TRBD1 or TRBD2 (6 bases each). This CDR3 contains 13 residues. The ends were cut back, 6 bases at V and 2 bases at J, with 11 bases in the middle. CDR1 is MNHEY, CDR2 SVGAGI, per germline. This CDR3 reads CASSPGATYEQYV. CDR3 DNA: TGTGCCAGCAGCCCGGGGGCCACCTACGAGCAGTACGTC.

This sequence joins TRBV6-1 and TRBJ1-2; D might be TRBD1 (6 bases). From germline, CDR1 is MNHNS and CDR2 SASEGT. The CDR3 is 14 residues long. Trimming pared 8 bases from V and 3 bases from J, leaving 16 bases between. CDR3 residues: CASLFVGADYGYTF. In DNA form, the CDR3 reads TGTGCCAGCCTATTCGTGGGGGCGGACTATGGCTACACCTTC.

This chain joins TRBV6-5 and TRBJ2-3; TRBD1 matches at 7 bases. The germline CDR1 and CDR2 sequences are MNHEY and SVGAGI. Trimming cost V 7 bases and J 4 bases; bases outside gene matches: 8. The CDR3 spans 14 residues. DNA of the CDR3: TGTGCCAGCAATCGTGAGGGGGCCCCAGATACGCAGTATTTT. Protein sequence: CASNREGAPDTQYF.

This clone was picked up a small number of times. The chain recombines TRBV2 with TRBJ1-2; D is unresolved. CDR3 size: 14 residues. The V end was cut by 0 bases, the J end by 8 bases, with 13 bases between. Germline V gene lookup returns CDR1 SNHLY and CDR2 FYNNEI. CDR3 DNA: TGTGCCAGCAGTGAAGCTTTGAGGGTTGCGGGCTACACCTTC. This encodes CASSEALRVAGYTF.

V and J are TRBV5-5 and TRBJ2-2, with D maybe TRBD1 (5 bases). V was shortened by 0 bases and J by 3 bases, with 9 bases between the two germline ends. The CDR3 sequence is 15 residues long. Germline values: CDR1 SGHKS, CDR2 YYEKEE (reference sequence). In DNA, the CDR3 is TGTGCCAGCAGCTTGGAAGGGGCATACACCGGGGAGCTGTTTTTT. Translation: CASSLEGAYTGELFF. Full variable domain (outside the CDR3, taken from reference TRBV5-5 and TRBJ2-2): DAGVTQSPTHLIKTRGQQVTLRCSPISGHKSVSWYQQVLGQGPQFIFQYYEKEERGRGNFPDRFSARQFPNYSSELNVNALLLGDSALYLCASSLEGAYTGELFFGEGSRLTVL.

The rearrangement uses TRBV6-6 and TRBJ2-1; 13 bases are a match to TRBD2. CDR3 length: 16 amino acids. Germline V CDR1 and CDR2: MNHNY, SVGAGI (reference sequence). Trimming cost V 5 bases and J 2 bases; bases outside gene matches: 3. CDR3 nucleotides: TGTGCCAGCAGTAGCACTAGCGGGGGGGCCTACAATGAGCAGTTCTTC. This encodes CASSSTSGGAYNEQFF.

This clone was seen more than once but under ten times. The chain recombines TRBV2 with TRBJ2-2, with D perhaps TRBD1 (5 bases). Germline CDR1 is SNHLY and CDR2 is FYNNEI. The CDR3 extends over 14 amino acids. Deletions cut 2 bases from V and 4 bases from J, with 8 bases between. The CDR3 here is CASSERQLTGELFF. Here the CDR3 DNA reads TGTGCCAGCAGTGAAAGACAGCTCACCGGGGAGCTGTTTTTT.

The chain links TRBV19 to TRBJ2-3; 11 bases map to TRBD1. The CDR3 is made up of 14 amino acids. The V and J ends lost 6 bases and 3 bases, in that order; junction bases with no gene match: 2. Germline lookup yields CDR1 LNHDA and CDR2 SQIVND (reference sequence). CDR3 sequence: CASRDRGRTDTQYF. Written as DNA, the CDR3 is TGTGCCAGTAGGGACAGGGGGCGGACAGATACGCAGTATTTT.

This chain uses TRBV27 with TRBJ2-7; D is possibly TRBD2 (6 bases). V was shortened by 5 bases and J by 2 bases, with 19 bases between the two germline ends. The V gene's germline CDR1 is MNHEY and CDR2 SMNVEV (reference sequence). The length of the CDR3 is 16 residues. As DNA, the CDR3 is TGTGCCAGCAGTCCCTGGTGGTGGGGGGAAACCTACGAGCAGTACTTC. It is translated as CASSPWWWGETYEQYF.

The gene calls are TRBV4-3 and TRBJ1-2; no clear D gene. The CDR3 is 8 amino acids. Per germline, CDR1 LGHNA and CDR2 YSLEER. Trimming stripped 4 bases from V and 14 bases from J, with 5 bases between. The CDR3 spells CASSPRTF. The CDR3 region has the DNA TGCGCCAGCAGCCCGAGAACCTTC.